The 29 T cell receptor beta chains given below trace back to one sample, sequenced in a study of Graves' ophthalmopathy and Graves' hyperthyroidism. For repertoire sequencing, the TCR beta CDR3 regions were amplified from RNA transcripts. The first round was an RT-PCR with HTBI primers, and the second round was a multiplex PCR. In TCRdb, the multiplex PCR reads were re-called with MiXCR into one record per CDR3 protein. The table lists around 400,000 distinct CDR3 sequences, around 19% of them singletons. The sequenced sample consisted of peripheral blood. All receptors derive from a woman younger than 30 with Graves' ophthalmopathy.

This clonotype was counted ten times or more. The rearrangement uses TRBV12-3 or TRBV12-4 and TRBJ1-5; D is ambiguous. V was pared by 7 bases and J by 3 bases, with 10 bases between. This CDR3 contains 13 residues. CDR3 bases: TGTGCCAGCACCTGGGCAGTCAATCAGCCCCAGCATTTT. Translating it yields CASTWAVNQPQHF.

The J gene is TRBJ2-7, the V gene TRBV28; 9 nucleotides agree with TRBD1. Per germline, CDR1 MDHEN and CDR2 SYDVKM. The CDR3 length is 16 residues. V trimming: 7 bases; J trimming: 2 bases; junction bases outside the gene matches: 12. The CDR3 reads CASTPAGTGRTYEQYF. CDR3 nucleotide sequence: TGTGCCAGCACTCCCGCCGGGACAGGGAGGACCTACGAGCAGTACTTC.

This clonotype was counted ten times or more. The rearrangement joins TRBV6-2 or TRBV6-3 to TRBJ1-5; 9 positions agree with TRBD1. This CDR3 spans 14 amino acids. Germline CDR1 is MNHEY and CDR2 is SVGEGT. V trimming: 10 bases; J trimming: 5 bases; junction bases outside the gene matches: 9. CDR3 in DNA: TGTGCCACCGCCGGGACAGGGAGCGATCAGCCCCAGCATTTT. Its protein product is CATAGTGSDQPQHF.

This clonotype appeared many times. The chain has TRBV25-1 and TRBJ1-1; 7 nucleotides align to TRBD1. With 2 bases clipped from V and 7 bases from J, the junction kept 13 bases outside the gene matches. Germline CDR1 is MGHDK and CDR2 is SYGVNS. The CDR3 is 16 residues long. CDR3 sequence: CASSELFGTVEDEAFF. For the CDR3, the DNA is TGTGCCAGCAGTGAACTATTCGGGACAGTTGAGGATGAAGCTTTCTTT.

In its sample, this clonotype was seen many times. The chain employs TRBV5-1 and TRBJ2-5; no firm D call. The CDR3 covers 15 residues. Looked up from germline, CDR1 is SGHRS and CDR2 is YFSETQ. V lost 1 base to trimming and J lost 2 bases, with 12 bases between them. The CDR3: CASSLRPAVQETQYF. The CDR3 DNA reads TGCGCCAGCAGCTTGAGGCCAGCCGTACAAGAGACCCAGTACTTC.

This clonotype was seen repeatedly, ten times or more. The rearrangement joins TRBV6-5 to TRBJ1-5, with no clear D. This CDR3 spans 14 amino acids. Germline loops: CDR1 MNHEY, CDR2 SVGAGI. V was shortened by 0 bases and J by 2 bases, with 5 bases between the two germline ends. CDR3 bases: TGTGCCAGCAGTTACTCGAGTGGCAATCAGCCCCAGCATTTT. Protein: CASSYSSGNQPQHF.

This clonotype came up many times. The genes are TRBV5-1 and TRBJ2-2; 7 positions agree with TRBD2. With V trimmed by 2 bases and J by 4 bases, 5 bases remained unmatched. The CDR3 loop spans 15 amino acids. CDR1 SGHRS and CDR2 YFSETQ come from the germline V gene. CDR3 DNA sequence: TGCGCCAGCAGCTTCGGGCAGCGGGGCACCGGGGAGCTGTTTTTT. Translation: CASSFGQRGTGELFF. The entire variable domain, with the rest obtained from reference TRBV5-1 and TRBJ2-2, is as follows: KAGVTQTPRYLIKTRGQQVTLSCSPISGHRSVSWYQQTPGQGLQFLFEYFSETQRNKGNFPGRFSGRQFSNSRSEMNVSTLELGDSALYLCASSFGQRGTGELFFGEGSRLTVL.

This clonotype has at least ten counts. V and J are TRBV6-1 and TRBJ1-2; no definite D call. The germline gives CDR1 MNHNS, CDR2 SASEGT. V lost 7 bases to trimming and J lost 7 bases, with 13 bases between them. The CDR3 has 12 residues. CDR3 DNA sequence: TGTGCCAGCAATCAACTCCTGATTGGCTACACCTTC. Encoded protein: CASNQLLIGYTF.

This clonotype was seen at least ten times. The chain joins TRBV12-3 or TRBV12-4 to TRBJ1-1; D perhaps matches TRBD1 (6 bases). Between the trimmed V and J ends, which lost 5 bases and 6 bases, there was a span of 16 bases. There are 14 residues in the CDR3. CDR3 coding DNA: TGTGCCAGCAGTCCCGAGGGGGTAATAGCTGAAGCTTTCTTT. This encodes CASSPEGVIAEAFF.

This clonotype was counted ten times or more. V is TRBV28 and J is TRBJ1-5, with a tentative D call TRBD1 (5 bases). V lost 4 bases and J 4 bases, leaving 17 bases between the germline ends. This CDR3 contains 16 residues. CDR1 is MDHEN and CDR2 is SYDVKM in the germline V gene. CDR3 amino acids: CASSSSVAGSNQPQHF. Written as DNA, the CDR3 is TGTGCCAGCAGTTCCTCGGTGGCAGGGTCAAATCAGCCCCAGCATTTT.

Ten or more counts support this clonotype. This chain joins TRBV6-1 and TRBJ2-7; possibly TRBD1 or TRBD2 for D (5 bases each). This CDR3 comprises 15 residues. Deletions cut 6 bases from V and 0 bases from J, with 15 bases between. The germline CDR1 and CDR2 sequences are MNHNS and SASEGT. CDR3 amino acids: CASSPRWGTSYEQYF. The CDR3 DNA reads as TGTGCCAGCAGCCCTCGTTGGGGGACCTCCTACGAGCAGTACTTC.

This clonotype showed up many times. The chain combines TRBV6-2 or TRBV6-3 with TRBJ1-5, with no clear D. Trimming removed 6 bases at V and 6 bases at J, with 9 bases between. The germline V gene encodes CDR1 MNHEY and CDR2 SVGEGT. The length of the CDR3 is 12 residues. DNA of the CDR3: TGTGCCAGCAGGGCTGAGGGTCAGCCCCAGCATTTT. Residues: CASRAEGQPQHF.

This clonotype has ten or more counts. V and J are TRBV5-1 and TRBJ2-7; no clear D gene. V dropped 4 bases and J dropped 1 base, with 15 bases sitting between them. Per the germline V gene, CDR1 is SGHRS and CDR2 is YFSETQ. CDR3 length equals 15 residues. In DNA, the CDR3 is TGCGCCAGCAGCCTCCAACCCCCGAGTTCCTACGAGCAGTACTTC. Translated, it gives CASSLQPPSSYEQYF.

In its sample, this clonotype was seen many times. This rearrangement joins TRBV27 to TRBJ2-5; TRBD1 agrees at 7 bases. V gave up 3 bases and J gave up 1 base; unmatched junction bases: 11. Germline V lookup: CDR1 MNHEY, CDR2 SMNVEV (reference sequence). CDR3 size: 17 residues. DNA of the CDR3: TGTGCCAGCAGTTTTAGGGGGCAGGGCCGGGCCCAAGAGACCCAGTACTTC. Its translation is CASSFRGQGRAQETQYF.

The CDR3 region has the DNA TGCAGTGCCCTTGACCGGGACAGCAATCAGCCCCAGCATTTT. Residues: CSALDRDSNQPQHF. The rearrangement links TRBV20-1 to TRBJ1-5, with D perhaps TRBD1 (5 bases). V gave up 6 bases and J gave up 1 base, with 13 bases separating them. Germline assignment: CDR1 DFQATT and CDR2 SNEGSKA (reference sequence). The CDR3 runs to 14 residues.

This clonotype was seen at least ten times. The chain uses TRBV7-2 and TRBJ2-5; 9 bases match TRBD1. Germline V gene sequence: CDR1 SGHTA, CDR2 FQGNSA. The CDR3 length is 14 residues. The V segment lost 5 bases and the J segment 3 bases; nucleotides outside the gene matches: 4. The CDR3 DNA is TGTGCCAGCAGCACGGGACAGGGTGAAGAGACCCAGTACTTC. It yields the protein CASSTGQGEETQYF.

The CDR3 sequence is CASSAGTGGVETQYF. CDR3 bases: TGTGCCAGCAGCGCAGGGACAGGGGGCGTGGAGACCCAGTACTTC. The chain employs TRBV11-2 and TRBJ2-5; 12 bases agree with TRBD1. CDR1 and CDR2 from the germline V gene are SGHAT and FQNNGV. This CDR3 is 15 amino acids long. After removal of 5 bases from V and 5 bases from J, the junction contained 6 bases not matched to a gene.

This clonotype was seen repeatedly, ten times or more. This chain connects TRBV28 to TRBJ1-5, with D possibly matching TRBD1 (6 bases). The germline V gene has CDR1 MDHEN and CDR2 SYDVKM. CDR3 length: 17 residues. Trimming shortened V by 7 bases and J by 1 base, and 20 bases separated the two germline ends. The CDR3 is CASTTGGHFGSNQPQHF. In DNA form, the CDR3 reads TGTGCCAGCACCACTGGGGGCCACTTTGGGAGCAATCAGCCCCAGCATTTT.

The V and J genes are TRBV6-5 and TRBJ2-5; the match to TRBD1 covers 10 bases. From germline, CDR1 is MNHEY and CDR2 SVGAGI. The length of the CDR3 is 13 residues. V shed 0 bases, J shed 10 bases, and the junction held 2 bases outside the gene matches. The CDR3 DNA sequence: TGTGCCAGCAGTTACTCCGGACAGGGGGGCCAGTACTTC. Protein sequence: CASSYSGQGGQYF.

This clonotype was observed many times. The V call is TRBV10-3, the J call TRBJ2-2; 9 bases map to TRBD2. Germline assignment: CDR1 ENHRY and CDR2 SYGVKD. CDR3 length: 20 residues. V was pared by 2 bases and J by 4 bases, with 17 bases of the junction left unmatched. The CDR3 DNA reads TGTGCCATCAGTGAGACTGATAGCGGGAGAGCCGGGGGTGGCACCGGGGAGCTGTTTTTT. Encoded protein: CAISETDSGRAGGGTGELFF.

Many counts were recorded for this clonotype. This chain links TRBV13 with TRBJ1-1; 7 bases agree with TRBD1. The germline V gene has CDR1 PRHDT and CDR2 FYEKMQ (reference sequence). V lost 5 bases to trimming and J lost 4 bases; unmatched junction nucleotides: 4. The CDR3 consists of 13 residues. CDR3 amino acids: CASSNTGVTEAFF. The CDR3 region has the DNA TGTGCCAGCAGCAATACAGGGGTCACTGAAGCTTTCTTT.

The table lists this clonotype with many counts. The rearrangement uses TRBV6-1 and TRBJ1-1; a possible D gene is TRBD1 (5 bases). Germline CDR1 is MNHNS and CDR2 is SASEGT. The CDR3 is 16 residues long. V was clipped by 4 bases and J by 2 bases, with 17 bases between them. The chain's CDR3 is CASSARQGLSNTEAFF. The CDR3 nucleotides read TGTGCCAGCAGTGCGCGCCAGGGATTATCTAACACTGAAGCTTTCTTT.

Ten or more counts support this clonotype. The chain has TRBV6-1 and TRBJ2-2; D may be TRBD1 (6 bases). Germline V CDR1 and CDR2: MNHNS, SASEGT. The CDR3 is 16 amino acids. V shed 5 bases and J shed 0 bases, with 13 bases lying between them. As DNA, the CDR3 is TGTGCCAGCAGTCGCGCCACAGGGACGAACACCGGGGAGCTGTTTTTT. Its protein is CASSRATGTNTGELFF.

The rearrangement joins TRBV7-9 to TRBJ2-7; perhaps TRBD1 as D (5 bases). Trimming pared 5 bases from V and 5 bases from J, leaving 10 bases between. The CDR3 has 12 amino acids. CDR1 and CDR2 (germline): SEHNR, FQNEAQ (reference sequence). The CDR3: CASSIGHNEQYF. CDR3 DNA sequence: TGTGCCAGCAGCATAGGACACAACGAGCAGTACTTC.

This clonotype was detected ten times or more. This chain joins TRBV11-3 and TRBJ2-7; weak D call: TRBD2 (5 bases). This CDR3 comprises 16 residues. Germline assignment: CDR1 SGHNT and CDR2 YENEEA. The ends were cut back, 1 base at V and 2 bases at J, with 15 bases in the middle. DNA for the CDR3: TGTGCCAGCAGCTTAGGTTGGGCGGGTCAGCCCTACGAGCAGTACTTC. This sequence encodes CASSLGWAGQPYEQYF. Full variable domain (outside the CDR3, taken from reference TRBV11-3 and TRBJ2-7): EAGVVQSPRYKIIEKKQPVAFWCNPISGHNTLYWYLQNLGQGPELLIRYENEEAVDDSQLPKDRFSAERLKGVDSTLKIQPAELGDSAVYLCASSLGWAGQPYEQYFGPGTRLTVT.

This clonotype was seen repeatedly, ten times or more. The chain uses TRBV20-1 and TRBJ2-7, with 7 bases identical to TRBD1. CDR3 length: 14 amino acids. Germline-derived CDR1 and CDR2 are DFQATT and SNEGSKA (reference sequence). V lost 6 bases to trimming and J lost 0 bases; unmatched junction nucleotides: 8. The CDR3 region is CSATCRDSSYEQYF. DNA for the CDR3: TGCAGTGCCACATGCCGGGACAGCTCCTACGAGCAGTACTTC.

This clonotype was seen many times. The chain links TRBV7-2 to TRBJ2-5, with 7 bases lining up with TRBD2. Losses at the gene ends were 0 bases for V and 5 bases for J; bases not matched to a gene: 3. The CDR3 runs 14 residues. Per germline, CDR1 SGHTA and CDR2 FQGNSA. CDR3 sequence: CASSLATRGETQYF. As DNA, the CDR3 is TGTGCCAGCAGCTTAGCCACGCGGGGGGAGACCCAGTACTTC.

This clonotype has a count of ten or more. The gene calls are TRBV28 and TRBJ2-7; no clear D. V lost 3 bases and J lost 12, with 21 bases in between. This CDR3 has 14 amino acids. CDR1 is MDHEN, CDR2 SYDVKM, per germline. The CDR3 region has the DNA TGTGCCAGCAGTTTCACGTCTGCCACACGCACCTGGTACTTC. It is translated as CASSFTSATRTWYF.

At least ten counts were recorded for this clonotype. The V and J genes are TRBV7-9 and TRBJ2-7; possible D gene TRBD2, 6 bases. Between the trimmed V and J ends, which lost 5 bases and 0 bases, there was a span of 11 bases. CDR1 and CDR2 (germline): SEHNR, FQNEAQ (reference sequence). The CDR3 contains 14 residues. DNA of the CDR3: TGTGCCAGCAGCGTAAGCGGGCCCTCCTACGAGCAGTACTTC. Translating gives CASSVSGPSYEQYF.